This T cell receptor beta chain was identified during a study of T cell responses to AZD1222 COVID-19 vaccine (dated by TCRdb to 2020 to 2022). Describing the broader study: AZD1222 recipients given second doses at about 4 weeks or at about 12 weeks were pooled, since spike-specific TCR depth and breadth were not found to differ between the two schedules. Trial participants were enrolled into age subgroups of 18-55, 56-69 and 70-plus years, which contained 148, 28 and 57 TCR-sequenced participants, respectively. TCR sequencing was performed for some 250 trial participants, of whom roughly 200 were given two doses of AZD1222 and approximately 25 were given two doses of MenACWY control vaccine. Beyond this particular receptor, the publication reports: The 56-69-year group was small, and its depth increase did not reach significance, likely because of low power. Participants were mostly white British and included more females than males, and it was suggested by the authors that clonal diversity may have been underestimated. Conclusions about previously exposed vaccinees are limited, since just six AZD1222 recipients were seropositive for SARS-CoV-2 at baseline. A significant rise in spike-specific TCR breadth and depth was observed after two AZD1222 doses relative to day 0 and relative to MenACWY recipients. Because no day 14 peak-response samples were available, repertoires were characterized only after the peak T cell response. Reportedly, almost half of the unique spike-specific TCRs recognized epitopes lying outside the regions that are mutated in the B.1.351 and B.1.1.7 variants. The whole spike protein was spanned by vaccine-associated CD4 TCRs, and dominant responses were seen in regions 160-218 and 743-854.

Taken from the germline V gene (reference sequence), the CDR1 and CDR2 loops are DFQATT and SNEGSKA. Trimming takes 3 bases from V and 6 bases from J, and the germline ends sit 9 bases apart. Counted from cysteine to phenylalanine, this CDR3 has 12 amino acids. CDR3 DNA is the only sequence kept; it has 36 bases, read in frame from the first base. The CDR3 regions of human TCRbeta chains were analyzed by immunosequencing. As for how the authors treated the data: Repertoire TCRs were matched against a reference library of SARS-CoV-2-specific TCRs generated with the MIRA antigen-specificity platform. Breadth meant the fraction of unique TCRs that were SARS-CoV-2-associated, whereas depth meant the fraction of total T cells that were SARS-CoV-2-associated. Using the MIRA data, each spike-specific TCR was mapped to the spike region that the TCR reacts to and placed in a CD4 or CD8 class. Log10-transformed breadth and depth values were compared by one-way ANOVA with Sidak's multiple comparisons tests. The table was pulled from immuneACCESS by TCRdb, which kept in-frame rearrangements only. Such tables lose some clones; where checked, under half of the loss comes from unresolved V genes, and the rest has no known cause. V, J and clone size reflect that table, while D and trimming were determined from the DNA. Across this sample there are approximately 160,000 clones, with 88% seen only once. The ten top clones hold around 2.1% of the sample.

This clone was counted between two and nine times. Its cognate antigen has yet to be identified. No much larger clonotype is one base removed from it; base qualities were not supplied. This specimen's time point label, per the study, means: baseline before first vaccination. The vaccinee samples were drawn from two UK trials, COV001 and COV002, one of which was a single-blind randomized controlled phase 2/3 trial testing AZD1222 (ChAdOx1 nCoV-19) in healthy adults. Trial participant PBMC samples were collected at day 0 and day 28 after the second dose for TCRbeta chain sequencing. The sample was peripheral blood, taken on day 0 of AZD1222 vaccination. The clonotype originates from an adult in good health. The rearranged segments are TRBV20-1 and TRBJ1-5; the D segment cannot be called with confidence. The base sequence is TGCAGTGCTAGTCCCCCAGGTCAGCCCCAGCATTTT. Translated, it gives CSASPPGQPQHF.